These 20 T cell receptor beta chains were sequenced from one sample in a study of molecular identifiers for immune sequencing clone quantification. TCRdb processed the PCR reads anew with MiXCR; each CDR3 protein has one entry. The profile shows a few hundred thousand distinct CDR3 sequences, roughly 23% of them singletons. The sequencing input was naive CD8+ T cells from blood, with Jurkat cell RNA spiked in. Subset reported: FACS-sorted CD8+CD4-CCR7+CD45RA+ naive T cells. These receptors were obtained from a human donor in good health. Some libraries in this study had Jurkat cell RNA spiked in.

This rearrangement joins TRBV27 to TRBJ2-7; 8 bases map to TRBD2. Germline assignment: CDR1 MNHEY and CDR2 SMNVEV (reference sequence). V was pared by 6 bases and J by 4 bases, with 5 bases of the junction left unmatched. The length of the CDR3 is 13 residues. The CDR3 is CASRDSGGYEQYF. The CDR3 DNA follows: TGTGCCAGCAGAGATTCGGGGGGGTACGAGCAGTACTTC.

Many counts were recorded for this clonotype. The chain employs TRBV28 and TRBJ1-5; D gene uncertain. Germline values: CDR1 MDHEN, CDR2 SYDVKM. The CDR3 has 12 amino acids. Trimming pared 1 base from V and 4 bases from J, leaving 2 bases between. The CDR3 region has the DNA TGTGCCAGCAGTTTATATAATCAGCCCCAGCATTTT. It encodes CASSLYNQPQHF. Full variable domain (remainder filled in from reference TRBV28 and TRBJ1-5): DVKVTQSSRYLVKRTGEKVFLECVQDMDHENMFWYRQDPGLGLRLIYFSYDVKMKEKGDIPEGYSVSREKKERFSLILESASTNQTSMYLCASSLYNQPQHFGDGTRLSIL.

This clonotype has just a few counts. The chain couples TRBV4-3 to TRBJ1-4; 7 bases align to TRBD1. Germline CDR1 is LGHNA and CDR2 is YSLEER. The CDR3 loop spans 18 amino acids. Losses at the gene ends were 0 bases for V and 8 bases for J; bases not matched to a gene: 15. As DNA, the CDR3 is TGCGCCAGCAGCCAAGATCGGCAGGGGGGGATGTATATGGAAAAACTGTTTTTT. This gives the protein CASSQDRQGGMYMEKLFF.

This clonotype was observed a handful of times. This chain joins TRBV13 and TRBJ2-7, with D hard to call. The CDR3 loop spans 15 amino acids. The germline V gene encodes CDR1 PRHDT and CDR2 FYEKMQ (reference sequence). V lost 5 bases and J lost 0, with 14 bases in between. The CDR3 region is CASSPRTDSSYEQYF. The DNA for the CDR3 is TGTGCCAGCAGCCCCCGGACGGATAGCTCCTACGAGCAGTACTTC.

Only a few counts were recorded for this clonotype. The V and J genes are TRBV6-2 or TRBV6-3 and TRBJ1-1, with D maybe TRBD1 (5 bases). This CDR3 spans 14 amino acids. With 1 base removed from V and 1 base from J, the gap between germline ends came to 7 bases. Germline-derived CDR1 and CDR2 are MNHEY and SVGEGT. The CDR3 sequence is CASSYWTSNTEAFF. CDR3 nucleotide sequence: TGTGCCAGCAGTTACTGGACATCGAACACTGAAGCTTTCTTT.

This clonotype was seen repeatedly, ten times or more. The J gene is TRBJ1-2, the V gene TRBV12-3 or TRBV12-4; TRBD1 might be the D (5 bases). V was clipped by 6 bases and J by 2 bases, with 16 bases between them. The CDR3 has 15 amino acids. CDR3 protein: CASSPRLGPNYGYTF. The CDR3 DNA sequence: TGTGCCAGCAGCCCCCGTTTGGGACCGAACTATGGCTACACCTTC.

For this clonotype: This could be a read error, since a much larger clone is one nucleotide away. The chain combines TRBV7-8 with TRBJ2-3; 8 positions match TRBD2. Germline assignment: CDR1 SGHVS and CDR2 FQNEAQ. The CDR3 loop spans 16 amino acids. With V trimmed by 3 bases and J by 2 bases, 7 bases remained unmatched. CDR3 residues: CASSFASLAATDTQYF. CDR3 sequence (DNA): TGTGCCAGCAGCTTCGCTTCACTAGCGGCCACAGATACGCAGTATTTT.

This clonotype was detected a few times. The chain combines TRBV19 with TRBJ2-2; 8 bases map to TRBD2. J was trimmed by 4 bases and V by 5 bases; bases with no gene match: 6. The germline V gene has CDR1 LNHDA and CDR2 SQIVND (reference sequence). The length of the CDR3 is 15 residues. CDR3 residues: CASSSGTRATGELFF. The CDR3 DNA is TGTGCCAGTAGTTCAGGGACTAGGGCCACCGGGGAGCTGTTTTTT.

This clonotype was recorded a few times. The chain joins TRBV30 to TRBJ2-5; 7 bases map to TRBD2. This CDR3 has 18 amino acids. V shed 1 base, J shed 0 bases, and the junction held 14 bases outside the gene matches. CDR1 and CDR2 from the germline V gene are GTSNPN and SVGIG (reference sequence). As DNA, the CDR3 is TGTGCCTGGAGTGCTACCCAGCGGGGACCCTTGTACCAAGAGACCCAGTACTTC. It specifies CAWSATQRGPLYQETQYF.

This clonotype was seen ten or more times. The chain is built from TRBV6-2 or TRBV6-3 and TRBJ1-1; 7 bases match TRBD1. The germline gives CDR1 MNHEY, CDR2 SVGEGT. Unmatched junction bases numbered 5, after V lost 1 base and J lost 6 bases. The CDR3 sequence is 14 residues long. CDR3 in amino acids: CASSYWAGGAEAFF. CDR3 bases: TGTGCCAGCAGTTACTGGGCAGGGGGAGCTGAAGCTTTCTTT.

This clonotype was recorded many times. One end of the junction varies from germline; a read error may be responsible. This chain links TRBV6-5 with TRBJ1-3, with D possibly matching TRBD1 (5 bases). Germline V gene sequence: CDR1 MNHEY, CDR2 SVGAGI. The CDR3 length is 15 residues. CDR3 in amino acids: CASSYGWGNGNTIYF. DNA of the CDR3: TGTGCAAGCAGTTACGGATGGGGGAACGGAAACACCATATATTTT.

To note about this clonotype: This sequence may be a read error, since a much larger clone differs from it by one base. The chain uses TRBV29-1 and TRBJ2-7, with TRBD2 as a possible D gene (6 bases). V dropped 8 bases and J dropped 8 bases, with 16 bases sitting between them. The CDR3 extends over 11 amino acids. Germline-derived CDR1 and CDR2 are SQVTM and ANQGSEA. CDR3 residues: CSFAWGVQQYF. DNA of the CDR3: TGCAGCTTTGCATGGGGGGTCCAGCAGTACTTC.

The V and J genes are TRBV13 and TRBJ2-4; D is ambiguous. The V gene's germline CDR1 is PRHDT and CDR2 FYEKMQ (reference sequence). This CDR3 is 15 amino acids long. Trimming cost V 5 bases and J 0 bases, with 11 bases left between them. This chain's CDR3 is CASSPTELAKNIQYF. The CDR3 DNA follows: TGTGCCAGCAGCCCCACCGAACTAGCCAAAAACATTCAGTACTTC.

This clonotype was detected only a few times. CDR3 residues: CASSSGLAGHKTAPYEQYF. The CDR3 DNA sequence: TGTGCCAGCAGTTCGGGACTAGCGGGTCATAAAACAGCGCCCTACGAGCAGTACTTC. V and J are TRBV27 and TRBJ2-7; 12 bases agree with TRBD2. This CDR3 is 19 amino acids long. Germline V gene sequence: CDR1 MNHEY, CDR2 SMNVEV (reference sequence). V lost 4 bases to trimming and J lost 2 bases; unmatched junction nucleotides: 15.

As concerns this clonotype: A much larger clone sits a single nucleotide away, making a read error possible. The chain combines TRBV5-6 with TRBJ1-1; TRBD1 aligns across 8 bases. CDR3 length: 16 amino acids. Germline values: CDR1 SGHDT, CDR2 YYEEEE. V shed 3 bases, J shed 3 bases, and the junction held 10 bases outside the gene matches. The CDR3 DNA sequence: TGTGCCAGCAGCTGGGTGTCAGGGGGCGCGCACACTGAAGCTTTCTTT. Its translation: CASSWVSGGAHTEAFF.

The V call is TRBV7-9, the J call TRBJ1-2; D gene ambiguous. The CDR3 contains 14 residues. The germline V and J ends were trimmed by 4 bases and 1 base, with 10 bases remaining between them. Germline V CDR1 and CDR2: SEHNR, FQNEAQ (reference sequence). CDR3 loop: CASSSYTDNYGYTF. CDR3 DNA sequence: TGTGCCAGCAGCTCCTACACGGATAACTATGGCTACACCTTC.

The rearrangement links TRBV4-1 to TRBJ2-7; D not resolved. The germline gives CDR1 MGHRA, CDR2 YSYEKL. This CDR3 comprises 15 residues. Trimming shortened V by 1 base and J by 2 bases, and 12 bases separated the two germline ends. CDR3 amino acids: CASSQAHGSTYEQYF. The CDR3 DNA sequence: TGCGCCAGCAGCCAAGCCCACGGCAGTACCTACGAGCAGTACTTC.

About this clonotype: A much bigger clone sits one base away, suggesting this may be a read error. DNA for the CDR3: TGCGCCAGCAGCTTAGCGGGAGGATGGTACGTGCAGTACTTC. Encoded protein: CASSLAGGWYVQYF. This sequence joins TRBV5-1 and TRBJ2-7, with TRBD2 matching over 9 bases. Germline V lookup: CDR1 SGHRS, CDR2 YFSETQ. The CDR3 has 14 amino acids.

This clonotype appeared many times. The rearrangement uses TRBV5-1 and TRBJ2-7; possibly TRBD2 for D (6 bases). The CDR3 runs 14 residues. V was clipped by 1 base and J by 7 bases, with 15 bases between them. Germline V gives CDR1 SGHRS, CDR2 YFSETQ. The CDR3 sequence: CASSLNTGDREQYF. Here the CDR3 DNA reads TGCGCCAGCAGCTTGAACACGGGAGATCGGGAGCAGTACTTC.

The chain recombines TRBV12-3 or TRBV12-4 with TRBJ2-3, with 10 bases lining up with TRBD1. The CDR3 has 15 amino acids. Losses at the gene ends were 4 bases for V and 5 bases for J; bases not matched to a gene: 6. Here the CDR3 reads CASSSPGQGKDTQYF. CDR3 DNA sequence: TGTGCCAGCAGTTCTCCGGGACAGGGGAAAGATACGCAGTATTTT.